One and the same sample provided the 15 T cell receptor beta chains below, sequenced in a study of shared clonotypes between healthy human individuals. The assay was immunoSEQ multiplex PCR, and TCRdb's table has in-frame clones only and misses some. The table shows fewer than 2.5 million clones, with approximately 93% occurring only once. Sample: naive CD4+ T cells from PBMCs. The subset was: CD45RA+ positively selected. These TCRs come from a man aged 18 to 30 in good health. Some clones in this sample may be carry-over from other donors' samples.

The gene calls are TRBV5-4 and TRBJ2-1; no firm D call. This CDR3 has 11 residues. The germline V and J ends were trimmed by 2 bases and 9 bases, with 6 bases remaining between them. Germline V CDR1 and CDR2: SGHNT, YYREEE (reference sequence). The CDR3 DNA is TGTGCCAGCAGCTTACCGGGTGAGCAGTTCTTC. Translated, it gives CASSLPGEQFF.

This chain connects TRBV10-3 to TRBJ1-3, with D possibly matching TRBD1 (5 bases). V was trimmed by 1 base and J by 2 bases, leaving 21 bases between them. Germline V gene lookup returns CDR1 ENHRY and CDR2 SYGVKD. The CDR3 is 19 amino acids. The CDR3 sequence: CAISEYAEAWVQAGNTIYF. The CDR3 bases are TGTGCCATCAGTGAGTACGCGGAGGCTTGGGTACAGGCTGGAAACACCATATATTTT.

In DNA form, the CDR3 reads TGTGCCAGCAGTCTTCGTCTGAACACTGAAGCTTTCTTT. Its protein product is CASSLRLNTEAFF. The chain has TRBV6-5 and TRBJ1-1; D call uncertain. The CDR3 is 13 residues long. Trimming removed 5 bases from V and 0 bases from J, with 7 bases in between. Germline V gene lookup returns CDR1 MNHEY and CDR2 SVGAGI.

The count of this clone is one. The chain employs TRBV5-1 and TRBJ1-1; 7 bases fit TRBD1. CDR1 is SGHRS and CDR2 is YFSETQ in the germline V gene. The CDR3 runs 15 residues. V trimming: 0 bases; J trimming: 5 bases; junction bases outside the gene matches: 7. CDR3 region: CASSLAAGGVTEAFF. The CDR3 DNA reads as TGCGCCAGCAGCTTGGCCGCAGGGGGAGTAACTGAAGCTTTCTTT.

Worth noting for this clone: Other nucleotide sequences from this sample produce the same CDR3. The rearrangement links TRBV5-6 to TRBJ2-3; no definite D call. This CDR3 is built from 11 residues. V was shortened by 0 bases and J by 6 bases, with 2 bases between the two germline ends. Germline CDR1 is SGHDT and CDR2 is YYEEEE. The CDR3 loop reads CASSLDDTQYF. Written as DNA, the CDR3 is TGTGCCAGCAGCTTGGACGATACGCAGTATTTT.

The chain recombines TRBV6-1 with TRBJ2-7, with D unresolved. Trimming removed 7 bases from V and 2 bases from J, with 12 bases in between. The CDR3 covers 13 residues. Germline CDR1 reads MNHNS; CDR2 reads SASEGT. The CDR3 is CASMLRPPYEQYF. The CDR3 nucleotides are TGTGCCAGCATGTTAAGACCGCCCTACGAGCAGTACTTC.

This clone appeared once. The chain has TRBV7-3 and TRBJ2-2, with TRBD1 identical over 7 bases. The V gene's germline CDR1 is SGHTA and CDR2 FQGTGA. After removal of 5 bases from V and 0 bases from J, the junction contained 3 bases not matched to a gene. The CDR3 has 15 amino acids. This chain's CDR3 is CASSRGTANTGELFF. The CDR3 bases are TGTGCCAGCAGCCGAGGGACAGCGAACACCGGGGAGCTGTTTTTT.

The chain uses TRBV6-1 and TRBJ2-3; perhaps TRBD2 as D (5 bases). V lost 2 bases and J 4 bases, leaving 13 bases between the germline ends. Germline loops: CDR1 MNHNS, CDR2 SASEGT. The CDR3 is 15 residues long. This chain's CDR3 is CASSEPGVVADTQYF. CDR3 coding DNA: TGTGCCAGCAGTGAACCCGGGGTAGTGGCAGATACGCAGTATTTT.

This chain joins TRBV6-5 and TRBJ2-5; perhaps TRBD1 as D (5 bases). Germline V CDR1 and CDR2: MNHEY, SVGAGI. The CDR3 spans 13 residues. The V end was cut by 7 bases, the J end by 5 bases, with 14 bases between. The CDR3 DNA is TGTGCCAGCACCGCCCCAGGGTTGGAGACCCAGTACTTC. Amino acids: CASTAPGLETQYF.

This chain uses TRBV19 with TRBJ1-4, with unresolved D. The CDR3 runs 15 residues. Looked up from germline, CDR1 is LNHDA and CDR2 is SQIVND (reference sequence). V lost 5 bases and J 5 bases, leaving 15 bases between the germline ends. The CDR3 region has the DNA TGTGCCAGTAGTCGGGAACTTGGCCGAAATGAAAAACTGTTTTTT. Its protein product is CASSRELGRNEKLFF.

The chain links TRBV9 to TRBJ1-1; maybe TRBD1 (5 bases). The germline V gene has CDR1 SGDLS and CDR2 YYNGEE. CDR3 length: 15 amino acids. V lost 3 bases and J lost 0, with 12 bases in between. CDR3: CASSGSGTVNTEAFF. The CDR3 DNA follows: TGTGCCAGCAGCGGCTCCGGGACCGTGAACACTGAAGCTTTCTTT.

The chain carries TRBV5-5 and TRBJ2-7, with D possibly being TRBD1 (7 bases). The CDR3 extends over 18 amino acids. The V gene lost 4 bases and the J gene lost 4 bases, with 27 bases spanning the gap. CDR1 is SGHKS and CDR2 is YYEKEE in the germline V gene (reference sequence). This chain's CDR3 is CASSHTPPGGGFGYEQYF. CDR3 bases: TGTGCCAGCAGCCACACCCCCCCTGGAGGGGGCTTTGGTTACGAGCAGTACTTC.

The J gene is TRBJ2-7, the V gene TRBV7-9; 9 bases match TRBD1. CDR1 is SEHNR, CDR2 FQNEAQ, per germline (reference sequence). J lost 3 bases, V lost 5 bases, and 5 bases had no gene match. This CDR3 is built from 14 residues. The CDR3 DNA reads TGTGCCAGCAGCGCGAGACAGGGGGTCTACGAGCAGTACTTC. It translates to CASSARQGVYEQYF.

The chain carries TRBV27 and TRBJ2-7, with D uncertain. Trimming removed 2 bases at V and 0 bases at J, with 17 bases between. The germline gives CDR1 MNHEY, CDR2 SMNVEV (reference sequence). This CDR3 has 17 amino acids. CDR3 DNA sequence: TGTGCCAGCAGTTTAATTGTGCGGCCAGGACCCTCCTACGAGCAGTACTTC. Its protein product is CASSLIVRPGPSYEQYF.

A word on this clone: The sample holds other DNA sequences that translate to the same CDR3. The rearrangement joins TRBV20-1 to TRBJ2-2; tentative D call: TRBD2 (5 bases). Trimming left V 5 bases short and J 8 bases short, with 9 bases between. The CDR3 is made up of 11 amino acids. Germline V gene lookup returns CDR1 DFQATT and CDR2 SNEGSKA (reference sequence). The CDR3 nucleotides are TGCAGTGCTCGGCGGGTGGGGGAGCTGTTTTTT. Its translation is CSARRVGELFF.